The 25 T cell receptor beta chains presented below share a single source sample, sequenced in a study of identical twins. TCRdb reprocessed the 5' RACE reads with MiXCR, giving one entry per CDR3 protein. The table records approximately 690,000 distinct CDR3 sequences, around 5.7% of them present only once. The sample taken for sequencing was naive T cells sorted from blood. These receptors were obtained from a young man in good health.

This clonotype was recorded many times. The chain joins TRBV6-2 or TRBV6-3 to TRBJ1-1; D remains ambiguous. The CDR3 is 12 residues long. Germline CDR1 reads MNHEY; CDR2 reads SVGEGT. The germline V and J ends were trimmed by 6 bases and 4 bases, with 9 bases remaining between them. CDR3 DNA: TGTGCCAGCAGCTCCGGTGGCACTGAAGCTTTCTTT. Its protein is CASSSGGTEAFF.

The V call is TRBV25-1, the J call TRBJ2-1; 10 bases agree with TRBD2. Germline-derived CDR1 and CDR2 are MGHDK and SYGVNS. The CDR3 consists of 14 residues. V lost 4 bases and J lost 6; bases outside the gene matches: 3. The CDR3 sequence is CASSALAGANEQFF. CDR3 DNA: TGTGCCAGCAGTGCCCTAGCGGGAGCCAATGAGCAGTTCTTC.

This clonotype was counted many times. CDR3 amino acids: CASRGIAGGLTDTQYF. The CDR3 DNA reads TGTGCCAGCAGGGGCATAGCGGGAGGCCTCACAGATACGCAGTATTTT. The J gene is TRBJ2-3, the V gene TRBV6-1; TRBD2 matches at 10 bases. After removal of 6 bases from V and 2 bases from J, the junction contained 8 bases not matched to a gene. The germline V gene has CDR1 MNHNS and CDR2 SASEGT. The CDR3 has 16 amino acids.

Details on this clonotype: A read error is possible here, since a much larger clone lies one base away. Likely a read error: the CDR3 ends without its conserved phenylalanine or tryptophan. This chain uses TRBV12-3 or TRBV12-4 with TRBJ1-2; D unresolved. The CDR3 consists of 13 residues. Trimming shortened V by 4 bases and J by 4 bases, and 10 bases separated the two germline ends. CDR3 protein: CASSSSGGYGYTY. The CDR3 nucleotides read TGTGCCAGCAGTTCCTCAGGCGGCTATGGCTACACCTAC.

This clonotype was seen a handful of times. In DNA form, the CDR3 reads TGTGCCAGCAGCCTCCCGACGGCCGGCAATTCACCCCTCCACTTT. It translates to CASSLPTAGNSPLHF. This chain joins TRBV7-2 and TRBJ1-6; D gene ambiguous. CDR1 and CDR2 (germline): SGHTA, FQGNSA. The CDR3 totals 15 residues. V lost 5 bases and J lost 7, with 15 bases in between.

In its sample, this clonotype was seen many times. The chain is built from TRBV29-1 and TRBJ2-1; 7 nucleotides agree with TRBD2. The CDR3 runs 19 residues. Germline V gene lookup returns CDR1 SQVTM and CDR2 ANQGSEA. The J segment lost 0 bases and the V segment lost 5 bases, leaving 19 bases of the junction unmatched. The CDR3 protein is CSVPLVGLAAKSSYNEQFF. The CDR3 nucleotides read TGCAGCGTTCCGCTCGTGGGGCTAGCGGCCAAGAGCTCCTACAATGAGCAGTTCTTC.

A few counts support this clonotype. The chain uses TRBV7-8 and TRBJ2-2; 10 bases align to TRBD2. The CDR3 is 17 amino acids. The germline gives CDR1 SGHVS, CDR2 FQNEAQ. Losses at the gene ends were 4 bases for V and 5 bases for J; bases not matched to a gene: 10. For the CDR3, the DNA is TGTGCCAGCAGCTCACCTAGGAGCGGGAGGGGTACCGGGGAGCTGTTTTTT. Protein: CASSSPRSGRGTGELFF. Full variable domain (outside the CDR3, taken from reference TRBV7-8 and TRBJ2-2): GAGVSQSPRYKVAKRGQDVALRCDPISGHVSLFWYQQALGQGPEFLTYFQNEAQLDKSGLPSDRFFAERPEGSVSTLKIQRTQQEDSAVYLCASSSPRSGRGTGELFFGEGSRLTVL.

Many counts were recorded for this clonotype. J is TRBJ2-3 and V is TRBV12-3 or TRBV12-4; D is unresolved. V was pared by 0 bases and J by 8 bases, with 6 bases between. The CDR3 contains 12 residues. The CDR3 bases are TGTGCCAGCAGTTTAGCCCTGGGTACGCAGTATTTT. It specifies CASSLALGTQYF.

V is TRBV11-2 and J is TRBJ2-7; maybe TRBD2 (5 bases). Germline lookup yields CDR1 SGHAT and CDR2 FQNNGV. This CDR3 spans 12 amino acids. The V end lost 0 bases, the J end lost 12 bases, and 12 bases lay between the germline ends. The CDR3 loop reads CASSLDRGKTYV. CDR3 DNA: TGTGCCAGCAGCTTAGATCGGGGAAAGACGTACGTC.

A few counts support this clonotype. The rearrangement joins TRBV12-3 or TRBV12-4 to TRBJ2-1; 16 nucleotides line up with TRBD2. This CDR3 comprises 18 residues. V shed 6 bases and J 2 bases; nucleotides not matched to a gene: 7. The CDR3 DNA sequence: TGTGCCAGCAGCCGAACGGGGACTAGCGGGGGGGCCTACAATGAGCAGTTCTTC. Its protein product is CASSRTGTSGGAYNEQFF.

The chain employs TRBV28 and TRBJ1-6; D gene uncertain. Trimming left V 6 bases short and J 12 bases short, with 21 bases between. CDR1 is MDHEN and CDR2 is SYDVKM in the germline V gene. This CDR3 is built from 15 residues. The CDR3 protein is CASRLGERWGEPLHF. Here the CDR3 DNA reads TGTGCCAGCAGGCTGGGTGAGAGGTGGGGTGAACCCCTCCACTTT.

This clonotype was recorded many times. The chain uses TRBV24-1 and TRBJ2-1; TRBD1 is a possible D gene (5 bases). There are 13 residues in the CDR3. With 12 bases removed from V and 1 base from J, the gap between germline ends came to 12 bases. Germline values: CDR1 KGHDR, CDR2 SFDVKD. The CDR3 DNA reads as TGTGCCGTGGAGTCAGGGTCCTACAATGAGCAGTTCTTC. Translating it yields CAVESGSYNEQFF.

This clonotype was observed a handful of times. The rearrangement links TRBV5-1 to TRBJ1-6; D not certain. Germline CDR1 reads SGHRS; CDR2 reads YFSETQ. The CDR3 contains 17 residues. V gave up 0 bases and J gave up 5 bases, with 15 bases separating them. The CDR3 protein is CASSLAIPRLDNSPLHF. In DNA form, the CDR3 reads TGCGCCAGCAGCTTGGCCATTCCTCGGCTGGATAATTCACCCCTCCACTTT.

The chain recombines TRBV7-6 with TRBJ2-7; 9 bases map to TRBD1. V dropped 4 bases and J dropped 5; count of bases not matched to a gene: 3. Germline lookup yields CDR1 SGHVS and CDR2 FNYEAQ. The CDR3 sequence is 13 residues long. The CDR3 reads CASSSRDRDEQYF. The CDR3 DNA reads TGTGCCAGCAGCTCCCGGGACAGGGACGAGCAGTACTTC.

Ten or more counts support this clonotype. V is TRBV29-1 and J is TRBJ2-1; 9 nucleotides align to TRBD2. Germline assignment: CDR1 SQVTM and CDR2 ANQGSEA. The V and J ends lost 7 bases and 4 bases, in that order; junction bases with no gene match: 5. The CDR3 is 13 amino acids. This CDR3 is CSGLAERYNEQFF. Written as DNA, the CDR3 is TGCAGCGGACTAGCGGAACGATACAATGAGCAGTTCTTC.

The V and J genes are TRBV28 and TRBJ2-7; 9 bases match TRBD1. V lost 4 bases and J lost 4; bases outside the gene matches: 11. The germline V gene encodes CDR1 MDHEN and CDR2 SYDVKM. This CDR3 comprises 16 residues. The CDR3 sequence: CASSSQHYRGLYEQYV. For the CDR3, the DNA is TGTGCCAGCAGTTCTCAACATTACAGGGGGCTTTACGAGCAGTACGTC.

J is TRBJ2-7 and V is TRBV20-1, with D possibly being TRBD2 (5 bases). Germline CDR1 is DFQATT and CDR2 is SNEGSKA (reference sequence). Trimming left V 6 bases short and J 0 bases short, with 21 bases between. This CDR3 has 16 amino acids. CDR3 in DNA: TGCAGTGCGGAAAAATACTCGGGGAGATTCTCCTACGAGCAGTACTTC. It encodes CSAEKYSGRFSYEQYF.

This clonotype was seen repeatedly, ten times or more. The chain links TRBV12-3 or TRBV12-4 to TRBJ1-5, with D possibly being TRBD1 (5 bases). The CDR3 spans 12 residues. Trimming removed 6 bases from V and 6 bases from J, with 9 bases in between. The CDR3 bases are TGTGCCAGCAGGGGGGAAGCTCAGCCCCAGCATTTT. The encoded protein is CASRGEAQPQHF.

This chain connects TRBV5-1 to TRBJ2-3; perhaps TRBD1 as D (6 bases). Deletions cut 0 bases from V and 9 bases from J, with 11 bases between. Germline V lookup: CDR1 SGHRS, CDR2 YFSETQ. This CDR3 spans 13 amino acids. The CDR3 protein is CASSLGQEATQYF. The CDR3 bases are TGCGCCAGCAGCTTGGGACAGGAGGCCACGCAGTATTTT. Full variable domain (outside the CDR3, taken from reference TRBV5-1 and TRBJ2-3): KAGVTQTPRYLIKTRGQQVTLSCSPISGHRSVSWYQQTPGQGLQFLFEYFSETQRNKGNFPGRFSGRQFSNSRSEMNVSTLELGDSALYLCASSLGQEATQYFGPGTRLTVL.

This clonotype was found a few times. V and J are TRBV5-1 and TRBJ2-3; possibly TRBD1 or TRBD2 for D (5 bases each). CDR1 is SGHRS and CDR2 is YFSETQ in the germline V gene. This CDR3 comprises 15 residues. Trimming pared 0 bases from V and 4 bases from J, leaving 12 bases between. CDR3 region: CASSLAPQEADTQYF. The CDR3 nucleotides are TGCGCCAGCAGCTTGGCCCCACAGGAGGCAGATACGCAGTATTTT.

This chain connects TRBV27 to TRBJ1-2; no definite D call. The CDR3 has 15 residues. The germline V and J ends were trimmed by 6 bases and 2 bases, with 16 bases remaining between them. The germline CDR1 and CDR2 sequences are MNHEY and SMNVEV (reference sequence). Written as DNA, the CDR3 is TGTGCCAGCAGCCTGGGCGACGGCTCCAACTATGGCTACACCTTC. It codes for CASSLGDGSNYGYTF.

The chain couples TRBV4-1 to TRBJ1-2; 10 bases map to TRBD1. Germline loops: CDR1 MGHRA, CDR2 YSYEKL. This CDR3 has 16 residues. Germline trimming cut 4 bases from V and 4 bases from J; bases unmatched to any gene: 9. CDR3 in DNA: TGCGCCAGCAGCCCGGGAGGGGGACAGGGGATCTATGGCTACACCTTC. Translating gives CASSPGGGQGIYGYTF.

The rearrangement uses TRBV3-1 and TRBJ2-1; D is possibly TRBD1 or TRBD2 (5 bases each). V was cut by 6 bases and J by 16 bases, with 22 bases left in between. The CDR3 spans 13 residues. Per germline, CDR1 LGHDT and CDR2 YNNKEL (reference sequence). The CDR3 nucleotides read TGTGCCAGCAGTCACAGCCGGGGCCAAGGCGGATTCTTC. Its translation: CASSHSRGQGGFF.

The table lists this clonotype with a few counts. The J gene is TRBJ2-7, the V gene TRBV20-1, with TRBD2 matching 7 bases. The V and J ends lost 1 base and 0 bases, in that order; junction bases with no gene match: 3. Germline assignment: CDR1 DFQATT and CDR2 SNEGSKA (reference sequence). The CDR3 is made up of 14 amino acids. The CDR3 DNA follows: TGCAGTGCTAGAGCCCGGACTAGCTCCTACGAGCAGTACGTC. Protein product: CSARARTSSYEQYV.

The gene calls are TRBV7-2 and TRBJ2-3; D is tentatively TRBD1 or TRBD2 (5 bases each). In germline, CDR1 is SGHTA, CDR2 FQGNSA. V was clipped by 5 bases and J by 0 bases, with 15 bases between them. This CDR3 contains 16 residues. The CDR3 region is CASSASGASSTDTQYF. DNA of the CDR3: TGTGCCAGCAGCGCGTCCGGGGCCTCTAGCACAGATACGCAGTATTTT.